The count of the clone carrying this TCR beta chain is one. What it binds is unknown. This entry belongs to a study of long-term antiretroviral therapy in people with HIV. The assay, immunoSEQ v3.0, was run at survey level. A per-sample goal of about 40,000-55,000 T-cell genomes was targeted by sequencing. Profiling relied on immunoSEQ multiplex PCR, and the TCRdb table lists in-frame clones only, not all of them. Here the sample spans some 18,000 clones, about four fifths being singletons. Study-level findings and limits: It was observed that HIV repertoires exhibited narrower CDR3 length ranges than controls.

V lost 5 bases, J lost 2 bases, and 13 bases lay in between. Germline V gives CDR1 SGHTA, CDR2 FQGNSA. There are 15 residues in the CDR3. The J gene is TRBJ2-4, the V gene TRBV7-2, with D unresolved. The sequences come from unsorted PBMCs, collected 0.6 years after starting antiretroviral therapy. The sequence derives from a woman younger than 30 with HIV. CDR3 nucleotide sequence: TGTGCCAGCAGCCGCCCCGGCAATTCCAAAAACATTCAGTACTTC. Residues: CASSRPGNSKNIQYF.